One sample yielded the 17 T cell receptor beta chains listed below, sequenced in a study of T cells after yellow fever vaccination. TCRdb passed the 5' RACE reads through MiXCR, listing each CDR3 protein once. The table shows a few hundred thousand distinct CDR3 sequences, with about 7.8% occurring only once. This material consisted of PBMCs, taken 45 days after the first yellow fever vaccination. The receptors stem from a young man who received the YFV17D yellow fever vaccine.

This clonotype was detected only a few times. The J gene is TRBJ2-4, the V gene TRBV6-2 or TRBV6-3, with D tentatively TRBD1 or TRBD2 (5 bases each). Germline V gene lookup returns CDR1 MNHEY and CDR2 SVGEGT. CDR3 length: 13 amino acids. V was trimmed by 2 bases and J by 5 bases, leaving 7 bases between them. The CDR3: CASSYEGQNIQYF. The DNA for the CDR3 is TGTGCCAGCAGTTACGAGGGGCAAAACATTCAGTACTTC.

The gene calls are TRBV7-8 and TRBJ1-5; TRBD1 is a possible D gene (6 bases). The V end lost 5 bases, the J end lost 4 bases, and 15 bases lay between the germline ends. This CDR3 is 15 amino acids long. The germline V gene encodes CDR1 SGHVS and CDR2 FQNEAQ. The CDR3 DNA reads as TGTGCCAGCAGCCAGGGGCTCCTTCCGAATCAGCCCCAGCATTTT. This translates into CASSQGLLPNQPQHF.

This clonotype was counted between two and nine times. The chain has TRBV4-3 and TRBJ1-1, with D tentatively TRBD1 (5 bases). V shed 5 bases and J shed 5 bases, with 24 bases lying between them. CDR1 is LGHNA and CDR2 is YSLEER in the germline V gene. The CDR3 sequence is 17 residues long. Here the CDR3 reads CASSVEVGGRLGTEAFF. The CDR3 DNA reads TGCGCCAGCAGCGTTGAAGTTGGGGGGAGGCTGGGGACTGAAGCTTTCTTT.

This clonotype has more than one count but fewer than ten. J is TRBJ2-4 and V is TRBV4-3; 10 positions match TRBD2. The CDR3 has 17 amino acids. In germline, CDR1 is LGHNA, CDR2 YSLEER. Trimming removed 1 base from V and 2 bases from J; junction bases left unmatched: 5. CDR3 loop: CASSQAGLADTKNIQYF. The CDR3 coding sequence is TGCGCCAGCAGCCAAGCAGGACTAGCGGATACCAAAAACATTCAGTACTTC.

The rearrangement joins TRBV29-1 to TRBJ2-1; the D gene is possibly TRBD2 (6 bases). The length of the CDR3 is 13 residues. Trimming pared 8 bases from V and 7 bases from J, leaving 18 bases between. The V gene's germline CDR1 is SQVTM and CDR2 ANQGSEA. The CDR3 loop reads CSLRGSGTNEQFF. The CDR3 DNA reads TGCAGCTTACGGGGGTCCGGGACGAATGAGCAGTTCTTC.

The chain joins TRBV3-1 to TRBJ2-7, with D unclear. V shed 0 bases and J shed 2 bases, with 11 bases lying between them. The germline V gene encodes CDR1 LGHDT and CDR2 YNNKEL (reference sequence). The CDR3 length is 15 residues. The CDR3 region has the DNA TGTGCCAGCAGCCAAGAAGGCCCCAGAACCTACGAGCAGTACTTC. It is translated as CASSQEGPRTYEQYF.

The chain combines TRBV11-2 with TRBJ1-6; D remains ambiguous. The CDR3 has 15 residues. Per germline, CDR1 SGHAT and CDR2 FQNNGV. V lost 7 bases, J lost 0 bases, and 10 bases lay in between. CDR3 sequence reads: CASTLQSSYNSPLHF. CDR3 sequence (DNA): TGTGCCAGCACCCTACAGAGCTCCTATAATTCACCCCTCCACTTT.

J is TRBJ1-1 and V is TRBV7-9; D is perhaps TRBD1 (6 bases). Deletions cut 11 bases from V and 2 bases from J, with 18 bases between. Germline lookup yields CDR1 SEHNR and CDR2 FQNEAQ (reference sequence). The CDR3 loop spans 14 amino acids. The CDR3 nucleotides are TGTGCCCTCCTAAACCCGACAGGAAACACTGAAGCTTTCTTT. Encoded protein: CALLNPTGNTEAFF.

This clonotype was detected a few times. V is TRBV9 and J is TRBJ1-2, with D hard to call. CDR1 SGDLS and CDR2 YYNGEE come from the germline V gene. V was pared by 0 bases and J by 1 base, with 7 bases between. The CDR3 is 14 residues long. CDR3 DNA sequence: TGTGCCAGCAGCGTAGGGAACCTTAACTATGGCTACACCTTC. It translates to CASSVGNLNYGYTF.

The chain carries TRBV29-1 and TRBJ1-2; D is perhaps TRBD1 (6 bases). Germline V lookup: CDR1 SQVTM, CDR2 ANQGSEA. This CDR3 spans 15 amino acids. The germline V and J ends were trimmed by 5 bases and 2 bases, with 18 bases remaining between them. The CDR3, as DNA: TGCAGCGTTTTTGAGGGGGGGCGCCGAAACTATGGCTACACCTTC. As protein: CSVFEGGRRNYGYTF.

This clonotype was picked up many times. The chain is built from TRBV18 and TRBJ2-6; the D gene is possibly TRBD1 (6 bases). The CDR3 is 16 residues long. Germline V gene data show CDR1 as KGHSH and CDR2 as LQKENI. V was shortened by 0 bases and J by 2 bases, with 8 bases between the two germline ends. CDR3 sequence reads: CASSPPTGTGANVLTF. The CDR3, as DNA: TGTGCCAGCTCACCACCAACAGGGACTGGGGCCAACGTCCTGACTTTC.

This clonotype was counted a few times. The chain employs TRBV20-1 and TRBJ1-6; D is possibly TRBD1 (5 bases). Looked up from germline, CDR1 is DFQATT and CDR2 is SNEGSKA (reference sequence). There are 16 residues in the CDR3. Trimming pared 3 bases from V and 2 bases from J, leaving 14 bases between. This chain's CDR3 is CSASVRGRAYNSPLHF. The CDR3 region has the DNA TGCAGTGCTAGCGTGAGGGGTAGAGCCTATAATTCACCCCTCCACTTT.

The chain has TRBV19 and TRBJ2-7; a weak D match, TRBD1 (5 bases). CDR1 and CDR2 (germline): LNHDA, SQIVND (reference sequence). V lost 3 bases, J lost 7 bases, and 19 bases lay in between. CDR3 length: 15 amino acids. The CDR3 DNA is TGTGCCAGTAGTATCCTACAGGCCCCGTCGTGGGAGCAGTACTTC. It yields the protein CASSILQAPSWEQYF.

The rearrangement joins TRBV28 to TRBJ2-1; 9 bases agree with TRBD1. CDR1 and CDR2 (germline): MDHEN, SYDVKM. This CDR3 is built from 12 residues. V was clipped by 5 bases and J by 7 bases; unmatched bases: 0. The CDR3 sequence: CASSGQGNEQFF. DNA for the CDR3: TGTGCCAGCAGTGGACAGGGGAATGAGCAGTTCTTC. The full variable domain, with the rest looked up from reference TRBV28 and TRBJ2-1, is DVKVTQSSRYLVKRTGEKVFLECVQDMDHENMFWYRQDPGLGLRLIYFSYDVKMKEKGDIPEGYSVSREKKERFSLILESASTNQTSMYLCASSGQGNEQFFGPGTRLTVL.

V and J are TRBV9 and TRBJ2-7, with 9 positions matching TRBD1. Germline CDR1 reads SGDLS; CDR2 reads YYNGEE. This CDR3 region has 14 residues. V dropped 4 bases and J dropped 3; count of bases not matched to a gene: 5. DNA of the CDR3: TGTGCCAGCAGCTACCGGGACAGGGACTACGAGCAGTACTTC. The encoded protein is CASSYRDRDYEQYF.

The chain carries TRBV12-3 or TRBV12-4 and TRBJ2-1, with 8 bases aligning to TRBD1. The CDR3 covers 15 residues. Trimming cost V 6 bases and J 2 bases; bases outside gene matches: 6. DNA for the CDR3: TGTGCCAGCAGCGAGACAGGGGCCCCCTACAATGAGCAGTTCTTC. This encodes CASSETGAPYNEQFF.

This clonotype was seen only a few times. In nucleotides, the CDR3 is TGTGCCAGCAGCGTCGGAGGTAGCGGGGGGGCCGAGGATGAGCAGTTCTTC. The encoded protein is CASSVGGSGGAEDEQFF. The rearrangement uses TRBV9 and TRBJ2-1; 11 bases match TRBD2. The CDR3 length is 17 residues. Germline lookup yields CDR1 SGDLS and CDR2 YYNGEE. V shed 2 bases and J 8 bases; nucleotides not matched to a gene: 12.